This TCR beta chain was recorded in a study of radiation and T cells in renal cell carcinoma. About the study: Nephrectomy followed 15 Gy stereotactic body radiation by 4 weeks. Study conclusions and caveats: Pretreatment tumor biopsies were lacking, so baseline clonotypes are unknown. In blood, top tumor clones expanded by 2 weeks, shrinking by 4.

Sequenced by immunoSEQ multiplex PCR; TCRdb stores in-frame clones only, minus some. The top ten hold about an eighth of the sample, which has about 150,000 clones, 87% seen once. As to time point: blood 2 weeks post-SBRT. Stated treatment: 15 Gy SBRT to primary tumor, nephrectomy 4 weeks later. Radiation-treated patients gave blood at baseline, week 2 and week 4. This clone appeared a few times. Its matching antigen is unknown. From germline, CDR1 is LGHNA and CDR2 YNFKEQ. CDR3 size: 14 residues. Between the trimmed V and J ends, which lost 0 bases and 7 bases, there was a span of 7 bases. This chain connects TRBV4-2 to TRBJ1-6; no firm D call. Here the sequenced sample was blood, taken from a patient whose treatment included radiotherapy and nephrectomy. This clonotype was obtained from a woman between 50 and 59 years old with renal cell carcinoma. The CDR3, as DNA: TGTGCCAGCAGCCAAGACAGAGTAAATTCACCCCTCCACTTT. Its translation: CASSQDRVNSPLHF.